This passage covers 26 T cell receptor beta chains from one sample sequenced in a study of blood T cell repertoires in COVID-19. Profiled with immunoSEQ multiplex PCR; TCRdb holds only in-frame clones, not every one. The sample holds approximately 230,000 clones, about nine tenths seen once. Input material: PBMCs or T cells enriched from blood (not recorded which). The receptor source for this set is a man aged 35-49 years who had recovered from COVID-19.

The CDR3 DNA reads as TGTGCCAGCAGCCTCGACAGGACGGTTGGAAACACCATATATTTT. It translates to CASSLDRTVGNTIYF. This chain links TRBV5-6 with TRBJ1-3; maybe TRBD1 (6 bases). CDR1 is SGHDT and CDR2 is YYEEEE in the germline V gene. The CDR3 consists of 15 residues. With 4 bases removed from V and 3 bases from J, the gap between germline ends came to 14 bases.

V usage is TRBV28 and J usage is TRBJ1-4, with D possibly being TRBD1 (5 bases). There are 14 residues in the CDR3. Trimming took 6 bases from V and 5 from J, leaving 13 bases between them. Germline values: CDR1 MDHEN, CDR2 SYDVKM. CDR3 loop: CASRRGGWNEKLFF. CDR3 nucleotides: TGTGCCAGCAGGCGGGGGGGGTGGAATGAAAAACTGTTTTTT.

This chain uses TRBV7-6 with TRBJ2-1; 8 bases fit TRBD2. CDR3 size: 14 residues. CDR1 is SGHVS, CDR2 FNYEAQ, per germline. Trimming at V came to 3 bases and at J to 5 bases, leaving 3 bases not matched to a gene. CDR3 DNA sequence: TGTGCCAGCAGCTTGACTAGCGCAAACAATGAGCAGTTCTTC. Protein product: CASSLTSANNEQFF.

Only a few counts were recorded for this clone. The V gene is TRBV5-1, the J gene TRBJ2-7, with 11 bases matching TRBD2. With V trimmed by 4 bases and J by 5 bases, 5 bases remained unmatched. Germline V gene data show CDR1 as SGHRS and CDR2 as YFSETQ. CDR3 size: 14 residues. CDR3 region: CASSILAGEDEQYF. The CDR3 DNA reads as TGCGCCAGCAGCATACTAGCGGGAGAGGACGAGCAGTACTTC.

This chain uses TRBV4-2 with TRBJ2-1, with TRBD2 matching over 11 bases. The CDR3 runs to 14 residues. V shed 6 bases, J shed 8 bases, and the junction held 6 bases outside the gene matches. The germline CDR1 and CDR2 sequences are LGHNA and YNFKEQ. CDR3 sequence reads: CASRDSGGADEQFF. The CDR3 coding sequence is TGTGCCAGCAGGGATAGCGGGGGGGCCGATGAGCAGTTCTTC.

The CDR3, as DNA: TGTGCCAGCTCACCAGGGACAGGGAAAACAGATACGCAGTATTTT. Amino acids: CASSPGTGKTDTQYF. The V gene is TRBV18, the J gene TRBJ2-3, with 9 bases that match TRBD1. Per germline, CDR1 KGHSH and CDR2 LQKENI. CDR3 length: 15 amino acids. V dropped 2 bases and J dropped 3; count of bases not matched to a gene: 3.

This chain joins TRBV2 and TRBJ1-6; D uncertain. The CDR3 spans 12 residues. Germline assignment: CDR1 SNHLY and CDR2 FYNNEI. The V end lost 6 bases, the J end lost 5 bases, and 5 bases lay between the germline ends. The CDR3 nucleotides are TGTGCCAGCAGCCAGGATAATTCACCCCTCCACTTT. Residues: CASSQDNSPLHF.

Only one count was recorded for this clone. The CDR3 spells CASSLGGSDTQYF. In DNA, the CDR3 is TGTGCCAGCAGCCTTGGGGGCAGCGATACGCAGTATTTT. V and J are TRBV27 and TRBJ2-3; tentatively, D is TRBD1 (6 bases). Germline V lookup: CDR1 MNHEY, CDR2 SMNVEV (reference sequence). The CDR3 length is 13 residues. Trimming stripped 6 bases from V and 6 bases from J, with 13 bases between.

This chain connects TRBV7-2 to TRBJ2-1, with 7 bases identical to TRBD1. Germline loops: CDR1 SGHTA, CDR2 FQGNSA. This CDR3 is built from 16 residues. V trimming: 2 bases; J trimming: 9 bases; junction bases outside the gene matches: 13. The CDR3 DNA is TGTGCCAGCAGCTTACCCGGACAGGACGCTGCCCGTGAGCAGTTCTTC. It is translated as CASSLPGQDAAREQFF.

This chain joins TRBV7-8 and TRBJ1-2; TRBD1 is a possible D gene (5 bases). Trimming left V 0 bases short and J 4 bases short, with 15 bases between. There are 16 residues in the CDR3. CDR1 is SGHVS and CDR2 is FQNEAQ in the germline V gene. The CDR3 loop is CASSLAGGGFTYGYTF. The CDR3 DNA is TGTGCCAGCAGCTTAGCGGGGGGAGGTTTCACCTATGGCTACACCTTC.

In this sample, this clone turned up a few times. The chain uses TRBV10-3 and TRBJ1-3; maybe TRBD1 (5 bases). The CDR3 runs 14 residues. Between the trimmed V and J ends, which lost 7 bases and 0 bases, there was a span of 10 bases. Germline V gives CDR1 ENHRY, CDR2 SYGVKD. CDR3 region: CAITTGRSGNTIYF. CDR3 nucleotides: TGTGCCATCACCACAGGCCGCTCTGGAAACACCATATATTTT.

The rearrangement links TRBV19 to TRBJ1-3; D unresolved. Germline CDR1 LNHDA, CDR2 SQIVND (reference sequence). This CDR3 is built from 16 residues. Trimming cost V 5 bases and J 0 bases, with 14 bases left between them. In DNA form, the CDR3 reads TGTGCCAGTAGTCCTCGACACGAAAGCTCTGGAAACACCATATATTTT. It translates to CASSPRHESSGNTIYF.

The chain joins TRBV3-1 (or the pseudogene TRBV3-2) to TRBJ1-1; a possible D gene is TRBD1 (6 bases). The V and J ends lost 3 bases and 8 bases respectively, with 22 bases between them. This CDR3 region has 16 residues. Germline CDR1 is LGHDT and CDR2 is YNNKEL (reference sequence). CDR3 residues: CASSHHEGRGGGEAFF. As DNA, the CDR3 is TGTGCCAGCAGCCATCACGAGGGCAGGGGCGGTGGGGAAGCTTTCTTT.

The gene calls are TRBV7-7 and TRBJ2-7; D may be TRBD2 (5 bases). In germline, CDR1 is SSHAT, CDR2 FNYEAQ (reference sequence). V was trimmed by 0 bases and J by 5 bases, leaving 11 bases between them. The CDR3 length is 14 residues. Written as DNA, the CDR3 is TGTGCCAGCAGCTTAGCGGGAGAGGTTAACGAGCAGTACTTC. Protein: CASSLAGEVNEQYF.

The chain has TRBV18 and TRBJ2-1; 10 bases match TRBD1. The CDR3 is 15 residues long. Trimming took 6 bases from V and 6 from J; bases not matched to a gene: 8. The germline gives CDR1 KGHSH, CDR2 LQKENI. CDR3 sequence: CASSTRDRGSNEQFF. In nucleotides, the CDR3 is TGTGCCAGCTCGACTAGGGACAGGGGATCCAATGAGCAGTTCTTC.

The V gene is TRBV6-5, the J gene TRBJ1-2; TRBD1 matches 10 bases. The V and J ends lost 5 bases and 13 bases, in that order; junction bases with no gene match: 7. The CDR3 runs to 12 residues. CDR1 MNHEY and CDR2 SVGAGI come from the germline V gene. The CDR3 DNA follows: TGTGCCAGCAGTCCCCGGACAGGGGGGTTCACCTTC. It codes for CASSPRTGGFTF.

V gene TRBV15 combines with J gene TRBJ2-3; D call uncertain. The germline CDR1 and CDR2 sequences are LNHNV and YYDKDF (reference sequence). V dropped 0 bases and J dropped 2 bases, with 9 bases sitting between them. The CDR3 consists of 15 residues. The chain's CDR3 is CATSREISSTDTQYF. The CDR3 DNA is TGTGCCACCAGCAGAGAAATCAGTTCCACAGATACGCAGTATTTT.

This clone was detected a few times. The V and J genes are TRBV4-1 and TRBJ2-5; no firm D call. Germline V lookup: CDR1 MGHRA, CDR2 YSYEKL. V shed 0 bases and J shed 2 bases, with 10 bases lying between them. The CDR3 covers 15 residues. The CDR3 spells CASSQDISGQETQYF. The CDR3 DNA sequence: TGCGCCAGCAGCCAAGATATTTCAGGACAAGAGACCCAGTACTTC.

The chain uses TRBV5-4 and TRBJ1-4; D is unresolved. The CDR3 is 15 residues long. V was trimmed by 0 bases and J by 4 bases, leaving 10 bases between them. CDR1 is SGHNT, CDR2 YYREEE, per germline (reference sequence). Written as DNA, the CDR3 is TGTGCCAGCAGCTTGGGCACCAGGAATAATGAAAAACTGTTTTTT. Translating gives CASSLGTRNNEKLFF.

V usage is TRBV9 and J usage is TRBJ2-7; weak D call: TRBD1 (5 bases). V gave up 3 bases and J gave up 3 bases, with 10 bases separating them. This CDR3 spans 13 amino acids. Germline loops: CDR1 SGDLS, CDR2 YYNGEE. Here the CDR3 DNA reads TGTGCCAGCAGCGGCCTCAGGGACTACGAGCAGTACTTC. It codes for CASSGLRDYEQYF.

This chain links TRBV6-5 with TRBJ1-4, with a possible D match to TRBD1 (5 bases). V was cut by 0 bases and J by 3 bases, with 5 bases left in between. The length of the CDR3 is 14 residues. The germline V gene encodes CDR1 MNHEY and CDR2 SVGAGI. CDR3 nucleotides: TGTGCCAGCAGTTACTCCAGGGCTAATGAAAAACTGTTTTTT. The encoded protein is CASSYSRANEKLFF.

This chain uses TRBV6-2 or TRBV6-3 with TRBJ2-7, with a possible D match to TRBD1 (6 bases). The germline V gene encodes CDR1 MNHEY and CDR2 SVGEGT. Between the trimmed V and J ends, which lost 5 bases and 0 bases, there was a span of 11 bases. The CDR3 spans 14 residues. The DNA of the CDR3 is TGTGCCAGCAGTCACCGGGACATCTCCTACGAGCAGTACTTC. This sequence encodes CASSHRDISYEQYF.

The V and J genes are TRBV7-3 and TRBJ1-6; D ambiguous. V lost 1 base and J 8 bases, leaving 6 bases between the germline ends. Germline V lookup: CDR1 SGHTA, CDR2 FQGTGA. The CDR3 is 13 amino acids. The CDR3 region has the DNA TGTGCCAGCAGCTTAAACGGGGATTCACCCCTCCACTTT. It is translated as CASSLNGDSPLHF.

This chain uses TRBV28 with TRBJ1-5; perhaps TRBD1 as D (6 bases). Germline assignment: CDR1 MDHEN and CDR2 SYDVKM. The germline V and J ends were trimmed by 1 base and 6 bases, with 13 bases remaining between them. This CDR3 is 15 amino acids long. CDR3 loop: CASSLFAGAGQPQHF. As DNA, the CDR3 is TGTGCCAGCAGTTTATTCGCGGGGGCTGGTCAGCCCCAGCATTTT.

The J gene is TRBJ1-2, the V gene TRBV21-1. TRBV21-1 is a recognized pseudogene. This CDR3 comprises 14 residues. The CDR3 region is CASSPKAGGYGYTF. Here the CDR3 DNA reads TGTGCCAGCAGCCCAAAGGCGGGGGGCTATGGCTACACCTTC.

The V gene is TRBV4-3, the J gene TRBJ2-1; 13 bases map to TRBD2. The CDR3 has 16 amino acids. Trimming cost V 4 bases and J 6 bases; bases outside gene matches: 6. CDR1 is LGHNA and CDR2 is YSLEER in the germline V gene. The CDR3 protein is CASSRQLAGGPNEQFF. As DNA, the CDR3 is TGCGCCAGCAGCCGTCAACTAGCGGGGGGGCCCAATGAGCAGTTCTTC.